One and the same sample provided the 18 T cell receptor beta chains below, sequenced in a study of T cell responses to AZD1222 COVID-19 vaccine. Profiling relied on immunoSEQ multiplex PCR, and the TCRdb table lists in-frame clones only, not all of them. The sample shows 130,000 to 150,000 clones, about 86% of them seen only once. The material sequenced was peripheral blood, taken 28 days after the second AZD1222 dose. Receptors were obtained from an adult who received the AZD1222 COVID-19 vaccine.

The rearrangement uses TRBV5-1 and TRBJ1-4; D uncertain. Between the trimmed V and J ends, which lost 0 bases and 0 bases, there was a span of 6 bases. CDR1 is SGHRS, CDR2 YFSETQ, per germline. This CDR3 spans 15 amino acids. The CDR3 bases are TGCGCCAGCAGCTTGGATTTAGCAACTAATGAAAAACTGTTTTTT. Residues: CASSLDLATNEKLFF.

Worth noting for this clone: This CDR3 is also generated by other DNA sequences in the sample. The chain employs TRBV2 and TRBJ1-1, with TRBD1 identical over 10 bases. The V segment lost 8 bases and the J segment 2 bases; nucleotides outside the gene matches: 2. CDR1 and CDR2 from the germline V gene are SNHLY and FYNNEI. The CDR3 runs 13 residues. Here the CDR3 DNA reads TGTGCCAGCCGGGACAGGGGAAACACTGAAGCTTTCTTT. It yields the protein CASRDRGNTEAFF.

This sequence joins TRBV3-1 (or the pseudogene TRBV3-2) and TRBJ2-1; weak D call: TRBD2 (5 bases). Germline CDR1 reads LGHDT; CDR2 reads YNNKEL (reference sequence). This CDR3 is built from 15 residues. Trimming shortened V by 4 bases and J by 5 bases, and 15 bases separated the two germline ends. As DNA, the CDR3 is TGTGCCAGCAGCCTCGGGCCGGGGTACAACAATGAGCAGTTCTTC. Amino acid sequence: CASSLGPGYNNEQFF.

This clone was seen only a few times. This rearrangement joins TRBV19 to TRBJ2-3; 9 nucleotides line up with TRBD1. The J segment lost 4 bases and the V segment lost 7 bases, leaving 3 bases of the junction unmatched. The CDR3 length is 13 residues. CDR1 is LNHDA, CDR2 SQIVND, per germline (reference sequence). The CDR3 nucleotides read TGTGCCAGTACGAACAGGGGGCCAGATACGCAGTATTTT. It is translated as CASTNRGPDTQYF.

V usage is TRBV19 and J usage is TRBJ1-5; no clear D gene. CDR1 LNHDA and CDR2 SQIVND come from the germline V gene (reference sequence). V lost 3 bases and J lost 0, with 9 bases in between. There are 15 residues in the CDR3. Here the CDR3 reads CASSMGGYSNQPQHF. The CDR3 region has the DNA TGTGCCAGTAGTATGGGCGGATATAGCAATCAGCCCCAGCATTTT.

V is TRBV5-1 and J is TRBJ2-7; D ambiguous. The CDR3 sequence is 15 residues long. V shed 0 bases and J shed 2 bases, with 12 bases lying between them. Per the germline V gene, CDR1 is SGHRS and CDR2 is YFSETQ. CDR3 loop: CASSLVKGMTYEQYF. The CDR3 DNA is TGCGCCAGCAGCTTGGTGAAAGGGATGACCTACGAGCAGTACTTC.

CDR3 loop: CASSQSQFHEQYF. The CDR3 nucleotides are TGTGCCAGCAGCCAAAGTCAGTTCCACGAGCAGTACTTC. The rearrangement joins TRBV14 to TRBJ2-7; no firm D call. Germline loops: CDR1 SGHDN, CDR2 FVKESK. CDR3 length: 13 amino acids. With 2 bases removed from V and 5 bases from J, the gap between germline ends came to 10 bases.

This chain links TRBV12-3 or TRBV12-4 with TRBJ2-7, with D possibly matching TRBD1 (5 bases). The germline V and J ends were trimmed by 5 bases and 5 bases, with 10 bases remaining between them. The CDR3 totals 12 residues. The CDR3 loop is CASSQDIDEQYF. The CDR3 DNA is TGTGCCAGCAGTCAGGACATCGACGAGCAGTACTTC.

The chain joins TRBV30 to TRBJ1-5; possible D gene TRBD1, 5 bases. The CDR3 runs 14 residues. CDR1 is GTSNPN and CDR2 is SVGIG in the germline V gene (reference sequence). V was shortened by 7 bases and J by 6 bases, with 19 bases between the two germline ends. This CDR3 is CASSLGQGGQPQHF. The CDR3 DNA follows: TGTGCCTCGTCACTTGGGCAGGGAGGTCAGCCCCAGCATTTT. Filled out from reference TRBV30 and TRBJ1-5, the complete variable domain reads SQTIHQWPATLVQPVGSPLSLECTVEGTSNPNLYWYRQAAGRGLQLLFYSVGIGQISSEVPQNLSASRPQDRQFILSSKKLLLSDSGFYLCASSLGQGGQPQHFGDGTRLSIL.

Here the CDR3 DNA reads TGTGCCACGACCGAGACTTCGAACACCGGGGAGCTGTTTTTT. It specifies CATTETSNTGELFF. The chain joins TRBV19 to TRBJ2-2, with no clear D. The CDR3 is 14 amino acids. Per germline, CDR1 LNHDA and CDR2 SQIVND (reference sequence). The germline V and J ends were trimmed by 10 bases and 0 bases, with 12 bases remaining between them.

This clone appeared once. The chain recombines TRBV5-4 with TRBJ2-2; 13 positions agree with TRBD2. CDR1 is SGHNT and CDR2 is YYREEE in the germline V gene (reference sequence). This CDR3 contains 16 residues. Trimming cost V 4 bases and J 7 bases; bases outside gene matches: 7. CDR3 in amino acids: CASSPGLAGADGELFF. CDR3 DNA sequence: TGTGCCAGCAGCCCTGGACTAGCGGGAGCGGACGGGGAGCTGTTTTTT.

CDR3 region: CSATDGIETQYF. The CDR3 DNA reads as TGCAGTGCTACTGATGGGATAGAGACCCAGTACTTC. V usage is TRBV20-1 and J usage is TRBJ2-5, with unresolved D. V was pared by 4 bases and J by 4 bases, with 10 bases between. The V gene's germline CDR1 is DFQATT and CDR2 SNEGSKA (reference sequence). The CDR3 extends over 12 amino acids.

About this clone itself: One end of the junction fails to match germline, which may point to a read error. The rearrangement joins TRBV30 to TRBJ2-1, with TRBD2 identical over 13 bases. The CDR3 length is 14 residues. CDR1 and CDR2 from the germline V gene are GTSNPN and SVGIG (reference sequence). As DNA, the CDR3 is TGCGCAACTAGCGGGAGGGCCGGGGACAATGAGCAGTTCTTC. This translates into CATSGRAGDNEQFF.

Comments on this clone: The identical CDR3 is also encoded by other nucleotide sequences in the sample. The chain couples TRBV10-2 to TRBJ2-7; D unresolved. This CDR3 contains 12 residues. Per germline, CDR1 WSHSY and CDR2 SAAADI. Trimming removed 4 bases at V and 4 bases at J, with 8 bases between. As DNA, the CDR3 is TGCGCCAGCAGTGGGGGTTCATACGAGCAGTACTTC. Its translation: CASSGGSYEQYF.

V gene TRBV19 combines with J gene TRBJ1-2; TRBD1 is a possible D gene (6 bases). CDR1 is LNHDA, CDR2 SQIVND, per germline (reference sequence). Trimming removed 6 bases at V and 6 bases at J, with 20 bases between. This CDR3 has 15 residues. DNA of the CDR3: TGTGCCAGTAGCAAAACAGGGTCCCTGGTCGATGGCTACACCTTC. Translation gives CASSKTGSLVDGYTF.

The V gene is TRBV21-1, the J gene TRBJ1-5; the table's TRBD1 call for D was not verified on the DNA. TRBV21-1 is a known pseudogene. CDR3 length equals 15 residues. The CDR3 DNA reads TGTGCCAGCAGCAAACCACAGGGGATTTGTCAGCCCCAGCATTTT. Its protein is CASSKPQGICQPQHF.

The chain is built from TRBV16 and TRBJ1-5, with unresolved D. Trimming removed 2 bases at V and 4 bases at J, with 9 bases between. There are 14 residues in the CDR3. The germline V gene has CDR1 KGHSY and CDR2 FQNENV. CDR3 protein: CASSQVDSNQPQHF. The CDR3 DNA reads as TGTGCCAGCAGCCAAGTCGACTCAAATCAGCCCCAGCATTTT.

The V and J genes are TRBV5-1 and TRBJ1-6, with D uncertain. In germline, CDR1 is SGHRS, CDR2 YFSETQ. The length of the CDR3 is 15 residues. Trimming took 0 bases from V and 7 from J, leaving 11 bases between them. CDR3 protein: CASSLEGQENSPLHF. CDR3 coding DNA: TGCGCCAGCAGCTTGGAGGGTCAGGAGAATTCACCCCTCCACTTT.